The 18 T cell receptor beta chains listed next were all sequenced from one sample in a study of beta chain features in type 1 diabetes. The antigens these receptors bind are not known. Expressed TCRB transcripts were sequenced after all isolated RNA was converted to cDNA. The data were produced by immunoSEQ multiplex PCR, yet TCRdb's version contains in-frame clones alone and is incomplete. The sample has 600,000 to 700,000 clones; about an eighth are singletons. Study observations and caveats: A moderate, significant TCRB CDR3 shortening appeared in type 1 diabetes across four CD4+ subsets.

Sequenced input: naive CD4+ T cells from blood. These receptors were collected from a man aged 25 to 40 with type 1 diabetes.

This clone was recorded once. CDR3 bases: TGTGCCAGCAGCTCCAACGGGGCCAATGAGCAGTTCTTC. Translating it yields CASSSNGANEQFF. The rearrangement links TRBV9 to TRBJ2-1, with D tentatively TRBD1 or TRBD2 (5 bases each). The ends were cut back, 4 bases at V and 6 bases at J, with 11 bases in the middle. The CDR3 extends over 13 amino acids. Germline V lookup: CDR1 SGDLS, CDR2 YYNGEE.

There are a few counts of this clone. The V gene is TRBV6-5, the J gene TRBJ2-7, with a weak D call TRBD2 (6 bases). Germline CDR1 and CDR2: MNHEY and SVGAGI. The V end was cut by 0 bases, the J end by 5 bases, with 11 bases between. The CDR3 sequence is 14 residues long. Here the CDR3 DNA reads TGTGCCAGCAGTTACTCTGCGGCGGGGAACGAGCAGTACTTC. Its translation: CASSYSAAGNEQYF.

This clone was seen only a few times. The CDR3 DNA follows: TGTGCCAGCAGCCCCGAGGAACGGAACTATGGCTACACCTTC. Its translation: CASSPEERNYGYTF. The genes are TRBV7-6 and TRBJ1-2; D gene ambiguous. The CDR3 contains 14 residues. The germline V and J ends were trimmed by 5 bases and 2 bases, with 12 bases remaining between them. Germline CDR1 SGHVS, CDR2 FNYEAQ. The full variable domain, completed using reference TRBV7-6 and TRBJ1-2, is GAGVSQSPRYKVTKRGQDVALRCDPISGHVSLYWYRQALGQGPEFLTYFNYEAQQDKSGLPNDRFSAERPEGSISTLTIQRTEQRDSAMYRCASSPEERNYGYTFGSGTRLTVV.

The J gene is TRBJ2-1, the V gene TRBV11-2; 8 nucleotides agree with TRBD1. Germline CDR1 SGHAT, CDR2 FQNNGV. V shed 4 bases, J shed 9 bases, and the junction held 11 bases outside the gene matches. The CDR3 is 15 residues long. CDR3 nucleotide sequence: TGTGCCAGCAGCTCCGGGGGCAGGGGGCATGGTGAGCAGTTCTTC. Its translation is CASSSGGRGHGEQFF.

This clone was detected a few times. In DNA, the CDR3 is TGTGCCTGGAGTGGGGCAGATACGCAGTATTTT. Translated: CAWSGADTQYF. This rearrangement joins TRBV30 to TRBJ2-3; no firm D call. V dropped 1 base and J dropped 4 bases, with 3 bases sitting between them. CDR1 GTSNPN and CDR2 SVGIG come from the germline V gene (reference sequence). The CDR3 length is 11 residues.

This clone has only a few counts. At the DNA level, this CDR3 is encoded by other sequences in the same sample as well. The J gene is TRBJ2-3, the V gene TRBV7-9; a possible D gene is TRBD1 (6 bases). Trimming took 5 bases from V and 2 from J, leaving 11 bases between them. This CDR3 is built from 14 residues. CDR1 is SEHNR and CDR2 is FQNEAQ in the germline V gene (reference sequence). The CDR3 nucleotides are TGTGCCAGCAGCCTGGACAGATCCACAGATACGCAGTATTTT. This gives the protein CASSLDRSTDTQYF. The whole variable domain, filled in from reference TRBV7-9 and TRBJ2-3, reads DTGVSQNPRHKITKRGQNVTFRCDPISEHNRLYWYRQTLGQGPEFLTYFQNEAQLEKSRLLSDRFSAERPKGSFSTLEIQRTEQGDSAMYLCASSLDRSTDTQYFGPGTRLTVL.

The genes are TRBV25-1 and TRBJ1-6, with D unclear. V lost 4 bases and J lost 7, with 11 bases in between. The CDR3 extends over 14 amino acids. Germline V gene lookup returns CDR1 MGHDK and CDR2 SYGVNS. The CDR3 loop reads CASSARITNSPLHF. The CDR3 DNA sequence: TGTGCCAGCAGTGCTAGGATTACCAATTCACCCCTCCACTTT.

The V and J genes are TRBV18 and TRBJ2-3; 7 nucleotides line up with TRBD1. Germline V CDR1 and CDR2: KGHSH, LQKENI. V was clipped by 6 bases and J by 7 bases; unmatched bases: 7. The CDR3 totals 13 residues. This CDR3 is CASSLYRGYTQYF. The CDR3 coding sequence is TGTGCCAGCTCGCTGTACAGGGGATATACGCAGTATTTT.

The count of this clone is one. This chain's CDR3 is CASSYSIAEPSYEQYF. CDR3 DNA: TGTGCCAGCAGTTACTCGATAGCAGAACCCTCCTACGAGCAGTACTTC. The chain joins TRBV6-5 to TRBJ2-7; D not certain. Looked up from germline, CDR1 is MNHEY and CDR2 is SVGAGI. The CDR3 runs 16 residues. The V end lost 0 bases, the J end lost 0 bases, and 12 bases lay between the germline ends.

This clone was counted a few times. The rearrangement uses TRBV19 and TRBJ2-5; 7 bases map to TRBD2. The J segment lost 3 bases and the V segment lost 4 bases, leaving 5 bases of the junction unmatched. CDR3 length: 14 residues. Per the germline V gene, CDR1 is LNHDA and CDR2 is SQIVND (reference sequence). CDR3 protein: CASSTLAAKETQYF. CDR3 nucleotides: TGTGCCAGTAGTACTCTAGCGGCAAAAGAGACCCAGTACTTC.

The CDR3 region has the DNA TGCAGCGCCCACGGGTTAAGGGCAGGGGGTTCCGACGAGCAGTACTTC. It specifies CSAHGLRAGGSDEQYF. The chain joins TRBV29-1 to TRBJ2-5, with 7 bases matching TRBD1. The J call is uncertain, as TRBJ2-7 better fits the DNA end. CDR3 size: 16 residues. Per the germline V gene, CDR1 is SQVTM and CDR2 is ANQGSEA.

This clone turned up a few times. This chain connects TRBV27 to TRBJ2-3; D unclear. Germline V gene lookup returns CDR1 MNHEY and CDR2 SMNVEV (reference sequence). CDR3 length: 13 residues. V shed 7 bases and J shed 5 bases, with 13 bases lying between them. The CDR3: CASTPWLGDTQYF. In DNA form, the CDR3 reads TGTGCCAGCACCCCGTGGCTGGGAGATACGCAGTATTTT.

The CDR3 DNA sequence: TGCGCCAGCAGCCAAGATGTCCACGAGCAGTACTTC. It codes for CASSQDVHEQYF. V gene TRBV4-1 combines with J gene TRBJ2-7; D unclear. There are 12 residues in the CDR3. The V end was cut by 0 bases, the J end by 5 bases, with 5 bases between. Germline V gene lookup returns CDR1 MGHRA and CDR2 YSYEKL.

This clone was observed a handful of times. This chain joins TRBV4-3 and TRBJ2-1; D gene uncertain. V was shortened by 0 bases and J by 9 bases, with 9 bases between the two germline ends. The CDR3 length is 13 residues. Germline loops: CDR1 LGHNA, CDR2 YSLEER. Here the CDR3 DNA reads TGCGCCAGCAGCCAAGATCCCAGGAGTGAGCAGTTCTTC. As protein: CASSQDPRSEQFF.

This clone was seen more than once but under ten times. The chain is built from TRBV10-2 and TRBJ1-2, with unresolved D. Germline V gives CDR1 WSHSY, CDR2 SAAADI. The CDR3 length is 12 residues. The V end was cut by 3 bases, the J end by 4 bases, with 6 bases between. CDR3 protein: CASSDPSYGYTF. The CDR3, as DNA: TGCGCCAGCAGTGACCCGAGCTATGGCTACACCTTC.

CDR3 in DNA: TGTGCCTGGAGTGTCGCGGGACACTATTACGAGCAGTACTTC. Protein product: CAWSVAGHYYEQYF. This chain joins TRBV30 and TRBJ2-7, with D perhaps matching TRBD1 or TRBD2 (6 bases each). Trimming took off 0 bases at V and 4 bases at J, with 13 bases between the two ends. Germline CDR1 reads GTSNPN; CDR2 reads SVGIG (reference sequence). The CDR3 is 14 residues long.

The chain couples TRBV6-5 to TRBJ2-7, with TRBD1 identical over 8 bases. The V gene's germline CDR1 is MNHEY and CDR2 SVGAGI. The V and J ends lost 10 bases and 2 bases, in that order; junction bases with no gene match: 7. There are 13 residues in the CDR3. The CDR3 DNA reads as TGTGCCATCAGAGGGACAGGTGCCTACGAGCAGTACTTC. Translated: CAIRGTGAYEQYF.

The V gene is TRBV15, the J gene TRBJ2-5; D might be TRBD1 (6 bases). The CDR3 runs to 15 residues. From germline, CDR1 is LNHNV and CDR2 YYDKDF (reference sequence). Trimming shortened V by 3 bases and J by 5 bases, and 16 bases separated the two germline ends. CDR3 amino acids: CATSSPNREGETQYF. DNA of the CDR3: TGTGCCACCAGCAGCCCTAACAGGGAAGGGGAGACCCAGTACTTC. Combining the CDR3 with reference TRBV15 and TRBJ2-5 gives the whole variable domain DAMVIQNPRYQVTQFGKPVTLSCSQTLNHNVMYWYQQKSSQAPKLLFHYYDKDFNNEADTPDNFQSRRPNTSFCFLDIRSPGLGDTAMYLCATSSPNREGETQYFGPGTRLLVL.